Listed below are T cell receptor beta chains from one sample, sequenced in a study of OX40 agonist ivuxolimab in advanced cancers. Repertoires were generated with immunoSEQ multiplex PCR, while TCRdb's copy carries only in-frame clones and drops some. In the table there are 20,000 or so clones, approximately 82% of which are singletons. The material was CD4+ or CD8+ T cells sorted from blood, obtained in a trial of the OX40 agonist ivuxolimab. All receptors derive from an adult with an advanced solid tumor such as melanoma, head and neck, liver or kidney cancer. Each CDR3 is given with its conserved first and last residue. Fields, in order: clone size, V gene, J gene, D gene, CDR3 protein, CDR3 DNA. D genes are given only for firm matches. The size entry is marked missing in some rows and otherwise reads once, few, many or a size class.

size: .
V: TRBV6-6
J: TRBJ2-5
D: TRBD1
CDR3: CASSYWDRTQETQYF
DNA: TGTGCCAGCAGTTACTGGGACAGGACCCAAGAGACCCAGTACTTC

size: .
V: TRBV14
J: TRBJ2-1
D: .
CDR3: CASSRGYNEQFF
DNA: TGTGCCAGCAGCCGGGGTTACAATGAGCAGTTCTTC

size: .
V: TRBV6-5
J: TRBJ2-7
D: .
CDR3: CASSYGAGTYEQYF
DNA: TGTGCCAGCAGTTACGGGGCGGGGACCTACGAGCAGTACTTC

size: .
V: TRBV27
J: TRBJ1-5
D: .
CDR3: CASSFGFTDQPQHF
DNA: TGTGCCAGCAGTTTCGGGTTCACGGATCAGCCCCAGCATTTT

size: .
V: TRBV27
J: TRBJ2-7
D: TRBD1
CDR3: CASRTGVSYEQYF
DNA: TGTGCCAGCAGAACAGGGGTTTCCTACGAGCAGTACTTC

size: .
V: TRBV12-5
J: TRBJ2-7
D: .
CDR3: CASALDLTYEQYF
DNA: TGTGCTAGTGCCCTGGACTTAACCTACGAGCAGTACTTC

size: few
V: TRBV30
J: TRBJ1-1
D: .
CDR3: CAWSLGGNTEAFF
DNA: TGTGCCTGGAGCCTCGGGGGAAACACTGAAGCTTTCTTT

size: .
V: TRBV7-9
J: TRBJ2-7
D: .
CDR3: CASSRRDKPYEQYF
DNA: TGTGCCAGCAGCCGCAGGGACAAGCCCTACGAGCAGTACTTC

size: .
V: TRBV7-7
J: TRBJ2-5
D: .
CDR3: CASSNRDDQETQYF
DNA: TGTGCTAGCAGCAACCGGGACGACCAAGAGACCCAGTACTTC

size: .
V: TRBV27
J: TRBJ2-1
D: TRBD2
CDR3: CASTLIGGAGGFPGEQFF
DNA: TGTGCCAGCACCCTTATCGGCGGGGCGGGAGGGTTCCCAGGTGAGCAGTTCTTC

size: .
V: TRBV7-3
J: TRBJ2-3
D: .
CDR3: CASSLSTTDTQYF
DNA: TGTGCCAGCAGCTTAAGTACGACAGATACGCAGTATTTT

size: .
V: TRBV5-4
J: TRBJ2-1
D: .
CDR3: CASSSISNEQFF
DNA: TGTGCCAGCAGCTCAATATCCAATGAGCAGTTCTTC

size: .
V: TRBV7-8
J: TRBJ2-5
D: .
CDR3: CASSAKRAGETQYF
DNA: TGTGCCAGCAGCGCCAAAAGGGCGGGGGAGACCCAGTACTTC

size: .
V: TRBV28
J: TRBJ2-4
D: .
CDR3: CASSLAKNIQYF
DNA: TGTGCCAGCAGCCTAGCCAAAAACATTCAGTACTTC

size: once
V: TRBV6-5
J: TRBJ2-7
D: TRBD2
CDR3: CASSSVRETFYEQYF
DNA: TGTGCCAGCAGTTCTGTGCGGGAGACCTTCTACGAGCAGTACTTC

size: .
V: TRBV9
J: TRBJ2-7
D: .
CDR3: CARYPRPPRDILYEQYF
DNA: TGTGCCAGATACCCGAGACCTCCCAGAGATATTCTCTACGAGCAGTACTTC

size: .
V: TRBV5-1
J: TRBJ1-1
D: .
CDR3: CASSTGTNVEAFF
DNA: TGCGCCAGCAGCACAGGGACAAACGTTGAAGCTTTCTTT

size: .
V: TRBV7-8
J: TRBJ2-1
D: TRBD1
CDR3: CASSLWTGGIEQFF
DNA: TGTGCCAGCAGCCTCTGGACAGGGGGCATTGAGCAGTTCTTC

size: .
V: TRBV30
J: TRBJ1-1
D: .
CDR3: CAWSVQGNTEAFF
DNA: TGTGCCTGGAGTGTCCAGGGAAACACTGAAGCTTTCTTT

size: .
V: TRBV25-1
J: TRBJ1-1
D: .
CDR3: CASSLGNTEAFF
DNA: TGTGCCAGCAGTTTGGGGAACACTGAAGCTTTCTTT

size: .
V: TRBV6-1
J: TRBJ2-7
D: .
CDR3: CASSENRAYEQYF
DNA: TGTGCCAGCAGTGAAAACAGGGCCTACGAGCAGTACTTC

size: .
V: TRBV4-1
J: TRBJ2-1
D: TRBD2
CDR3: CASSGLAVKVPGGPDNEQFF
DNA: TGCGCCAGCAGCGGCCTAGCAGTCAAGGTTCCGGGAGGGCCAGACAATGAGCAGTTCTTC

size: .
V: TRBV30
J: TRBJ2-1
D: .
CDR3: CAWSEAGYNEQFF
DNA: TGTGCCTGGAGTGAGGCGGGATACAATGAGCAGTTCTTC

size: once
V: TRBV10-3
J: TRBJ1-2
D: .
CDR3: CAISVTDYYGYTF
DNA: TGTGCCATCAGTGTGACTGATTACTATGGCTACACCTTC

size: .
V: TRBV7-8
J: TRBJ2-3
D: TRBD1
CDR3: CASSIETGSRLADTQYF
DNA: TGTGCCAGCAGCATTGAGACAGGGAGTAGGCTAGCAGATACGCAGTATTTT

size: once
V: TRBV7-2
J: TRBJ2-6
D: .
CDR3: CASSFGGTGANVLTF
DNA: TGTGCCAGCAGCTTCGGAGGGACTGGGGCCAACGTCCTGACTTTC

size: .
V: TRBV4-1
J: TRBJ2-7
D: .
CDR3: CASSQDLGVEQYF
DNA: TGCGCCAGCAGCCAAGATCTTGGGGTCGAGCAGTACTTC

size: .
V: TRBV5-1
J: TRBJ2-3
D: .
CDR3: CASSPGAAGGGTASTDTQYF
DNA: TGCGCCAGCAGCCCCGGCGCAGCGGGTGGCGGGACAGCGAGCACAGATACGCAGTATTTT

size: .
V: TRBV11-3
J: TRBJ2-7
D: .
CDR3: CASSLARNRGYEQYF
DNA: TGTGCCAGCAGCTTAGCCAGAAATCGGGGGTACGAGCAGTACTTC

size: .
V: TRBV9
J: TRBJ1-2
D: .
CDR3: CASSSRSSGKPVNGYTF
DNA: TGTGCCAGCAGCTCAAGAAGCTCAGGGAAACCGGTAAATGGCTACACCTTC

size: .
V: TRBV4-1
J: TRBJ1-6
D: TRBD1
CDR3: CASSRADRGGSPLHF
DNA: TGCGCCAGCAGCCGCGCGGACAGGGGCGGTTCACCCCTCCACTTT

size: .
V: TRBV27
J: TRBJ2-3
D: .
CDR3: CASSQNRVDTQYF
DNA: TGTGCCAGCAGCCAGAACAGGGTTGATACGCAGTATTTT

size: .
V: TRBV29-1
J: TRBJ2-7
D: .
CDR3: CSVFGDTGYEQYF
DNA: TGCAGCGTTTTTGGAGACACGGGATACGAGCAGTACTTC

size: .
V: TRBV7-8
J: TRBJ1-3
D: .
CDR3: CASSSDSDSRGMDTIYF
DNA: TGTGCCAGCAGCTCCGATTCCGACAGCCGGGGTATGGACACCATATATTTT

size: once
V: TRBV19
J: TRBJ2-2
D: .
CDR3: CASSSGRGRNTGELFF
DNA: TGTGCCAGTAGCTCTGGGCGGGGCAGGAACACCGGGGAGCTGTTTTTT

size: .
V: TRBV7-9
J: TRBJ1-2
D: .
CDR3: CASSLLLETGYGYTF
DNA: TGTGCCAGCAGCTTGTTACTTGAGACAGGCTATGGCTACACCTTC

size: once
V: TRBV28
J: TRBJ2-7
D: .
CDR3: CASSVYRLSSYEQYF
DNA: TGTGCCAGCAGTGTATACAGGTTAAGCTCCTACGAGCAGTACTTC